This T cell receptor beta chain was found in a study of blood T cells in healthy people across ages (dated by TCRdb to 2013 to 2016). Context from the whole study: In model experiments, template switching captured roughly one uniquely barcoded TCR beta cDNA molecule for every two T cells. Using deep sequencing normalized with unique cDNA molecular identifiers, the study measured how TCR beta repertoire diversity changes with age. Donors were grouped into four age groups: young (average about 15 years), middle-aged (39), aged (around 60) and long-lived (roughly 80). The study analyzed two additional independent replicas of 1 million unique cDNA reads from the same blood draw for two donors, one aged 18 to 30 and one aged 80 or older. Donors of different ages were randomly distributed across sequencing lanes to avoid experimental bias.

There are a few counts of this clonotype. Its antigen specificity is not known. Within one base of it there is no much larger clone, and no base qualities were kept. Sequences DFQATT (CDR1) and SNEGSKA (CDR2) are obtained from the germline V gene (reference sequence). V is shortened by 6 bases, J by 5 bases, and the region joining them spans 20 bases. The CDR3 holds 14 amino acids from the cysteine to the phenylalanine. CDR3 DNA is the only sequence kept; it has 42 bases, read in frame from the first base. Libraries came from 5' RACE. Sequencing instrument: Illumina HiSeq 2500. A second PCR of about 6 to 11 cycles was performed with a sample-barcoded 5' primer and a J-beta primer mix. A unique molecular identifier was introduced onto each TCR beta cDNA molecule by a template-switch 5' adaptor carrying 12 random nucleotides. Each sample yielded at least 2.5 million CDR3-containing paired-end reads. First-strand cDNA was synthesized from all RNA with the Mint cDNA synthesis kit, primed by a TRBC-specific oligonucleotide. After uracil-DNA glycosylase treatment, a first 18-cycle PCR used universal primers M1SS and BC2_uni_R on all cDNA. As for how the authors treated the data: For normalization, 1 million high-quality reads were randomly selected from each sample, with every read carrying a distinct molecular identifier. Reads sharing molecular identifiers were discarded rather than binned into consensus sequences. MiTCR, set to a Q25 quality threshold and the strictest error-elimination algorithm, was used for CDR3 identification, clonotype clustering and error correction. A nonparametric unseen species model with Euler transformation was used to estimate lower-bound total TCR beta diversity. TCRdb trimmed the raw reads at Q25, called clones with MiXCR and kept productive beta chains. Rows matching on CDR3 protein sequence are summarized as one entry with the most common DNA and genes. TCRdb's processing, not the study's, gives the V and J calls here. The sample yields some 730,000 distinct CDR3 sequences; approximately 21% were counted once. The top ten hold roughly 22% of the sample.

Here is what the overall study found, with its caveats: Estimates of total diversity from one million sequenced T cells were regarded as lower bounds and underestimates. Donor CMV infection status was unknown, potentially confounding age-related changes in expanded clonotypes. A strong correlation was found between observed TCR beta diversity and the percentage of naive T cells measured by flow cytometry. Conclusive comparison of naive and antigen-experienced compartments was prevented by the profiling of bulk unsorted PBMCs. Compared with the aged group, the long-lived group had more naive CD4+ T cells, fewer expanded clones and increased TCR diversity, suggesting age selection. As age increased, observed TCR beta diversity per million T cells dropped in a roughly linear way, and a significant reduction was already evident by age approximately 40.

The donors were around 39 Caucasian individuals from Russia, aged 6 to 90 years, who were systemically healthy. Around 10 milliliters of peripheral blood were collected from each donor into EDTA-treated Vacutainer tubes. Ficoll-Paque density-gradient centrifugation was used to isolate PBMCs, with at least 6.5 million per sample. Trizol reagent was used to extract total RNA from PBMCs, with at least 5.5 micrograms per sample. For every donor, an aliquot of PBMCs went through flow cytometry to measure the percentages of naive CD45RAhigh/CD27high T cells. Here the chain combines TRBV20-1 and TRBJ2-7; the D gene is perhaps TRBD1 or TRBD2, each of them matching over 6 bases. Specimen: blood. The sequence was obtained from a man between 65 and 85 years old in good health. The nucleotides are TGCAGTGCCCCCGTGTGGGGGGCGCGAAACGAGCAGTACTTC. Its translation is CSAPVWGARNEQYF.